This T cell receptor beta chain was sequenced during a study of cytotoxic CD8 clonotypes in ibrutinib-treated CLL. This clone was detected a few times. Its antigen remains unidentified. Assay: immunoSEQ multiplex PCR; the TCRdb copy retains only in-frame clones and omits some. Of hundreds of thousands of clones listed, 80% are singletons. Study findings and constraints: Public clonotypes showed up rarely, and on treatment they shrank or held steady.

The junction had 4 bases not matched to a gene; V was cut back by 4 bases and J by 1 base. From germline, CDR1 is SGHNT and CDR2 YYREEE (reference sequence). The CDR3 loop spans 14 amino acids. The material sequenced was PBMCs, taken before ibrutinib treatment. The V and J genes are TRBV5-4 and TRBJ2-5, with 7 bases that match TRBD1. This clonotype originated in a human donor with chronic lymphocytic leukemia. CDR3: CASSRDRGQETQYF. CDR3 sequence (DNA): TGTGCCAGCAGCCGGGACAGAGGCCAAGAGACCCAGTACTTC.